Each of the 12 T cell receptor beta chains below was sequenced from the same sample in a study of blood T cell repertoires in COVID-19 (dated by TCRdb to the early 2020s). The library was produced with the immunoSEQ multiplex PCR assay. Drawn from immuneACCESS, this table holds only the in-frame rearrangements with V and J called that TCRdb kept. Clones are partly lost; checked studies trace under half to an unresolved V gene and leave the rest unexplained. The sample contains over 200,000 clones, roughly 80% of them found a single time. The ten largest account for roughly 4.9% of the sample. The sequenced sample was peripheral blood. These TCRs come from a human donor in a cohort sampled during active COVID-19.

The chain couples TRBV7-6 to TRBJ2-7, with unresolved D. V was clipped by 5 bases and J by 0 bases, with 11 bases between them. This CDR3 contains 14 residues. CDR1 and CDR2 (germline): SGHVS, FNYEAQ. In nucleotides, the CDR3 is TGTGCCAGCAGCCCAGTAAGAAGCTCCTACGAGCAGTACTTC. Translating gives CASSPVRSSYEQYF.

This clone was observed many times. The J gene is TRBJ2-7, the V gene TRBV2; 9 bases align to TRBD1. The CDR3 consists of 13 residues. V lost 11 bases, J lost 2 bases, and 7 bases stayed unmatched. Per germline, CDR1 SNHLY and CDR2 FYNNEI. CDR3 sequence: CAGKGQGTYEQYF. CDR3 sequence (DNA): TGTGCCGGTAAGGGACAGGGCACCTACGAGCAGTACTTC.

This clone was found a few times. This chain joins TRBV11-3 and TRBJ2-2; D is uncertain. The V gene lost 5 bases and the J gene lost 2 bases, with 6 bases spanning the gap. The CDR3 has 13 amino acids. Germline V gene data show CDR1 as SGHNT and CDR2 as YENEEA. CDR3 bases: TGTGCCAGCAGCGTATATAACACCGGGGAGCTGTTTTTT. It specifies CASSVYNTGELFF.

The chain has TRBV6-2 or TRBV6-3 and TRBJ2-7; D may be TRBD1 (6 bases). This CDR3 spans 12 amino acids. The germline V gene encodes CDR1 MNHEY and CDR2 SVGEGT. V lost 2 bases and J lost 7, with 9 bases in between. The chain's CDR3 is CASSYTGFEQYF. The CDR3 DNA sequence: TGTGCCAGCAGTTACACAGGGTTTGAGCAGTACTTC.

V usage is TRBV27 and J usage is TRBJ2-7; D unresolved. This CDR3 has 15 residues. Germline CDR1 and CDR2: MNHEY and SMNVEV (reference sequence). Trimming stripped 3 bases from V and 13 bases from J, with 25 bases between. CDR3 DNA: TGTGCCAGCAGTTTTGTGTGGCTTACAAACATGGGCCTATACTTC. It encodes CASSFVWLTNMGLYF.

In nucleotides, the CDR3 is TGTGCCAGCAGCCTGGACAGGGTGAATGAGCAGTTCTTC. It translates to CASSLDRVNEQFF. The rearrangement links TRBV11-3 to TRBJ2-1, with 8 bases that match TRBD1. The CDR3 has 13 residues. Germline values: CDR1 SGHNT, CDR2 YENEEA. The ends lost 5 bases at V and 7 bases at J; junction bases unmatched: 4.

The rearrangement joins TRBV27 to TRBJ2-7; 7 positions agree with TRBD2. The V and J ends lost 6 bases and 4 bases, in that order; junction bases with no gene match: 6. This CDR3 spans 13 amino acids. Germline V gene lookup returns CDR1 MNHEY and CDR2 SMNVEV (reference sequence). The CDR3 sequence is CASRQAGAYEQYF. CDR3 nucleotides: TGTGCCAGCAGGCAGGCGGGAGCTTACGAGCAGTACTTC.

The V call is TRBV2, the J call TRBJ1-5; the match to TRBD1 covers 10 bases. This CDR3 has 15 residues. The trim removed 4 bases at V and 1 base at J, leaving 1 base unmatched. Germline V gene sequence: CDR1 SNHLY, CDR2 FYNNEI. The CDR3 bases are TGTGCCAGCAGTGGACAGGGGGCGAGCAATCAGCCCCAGCATTTT. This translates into CASSGQGASNQPQHF.

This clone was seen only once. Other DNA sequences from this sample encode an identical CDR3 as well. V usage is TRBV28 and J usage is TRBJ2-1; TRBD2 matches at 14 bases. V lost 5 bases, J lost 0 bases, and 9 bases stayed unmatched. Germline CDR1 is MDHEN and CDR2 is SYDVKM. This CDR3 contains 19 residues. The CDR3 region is CASSPLGLAGGSSYNEQFF. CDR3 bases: TGTGCCAGCAGTCCACTCGGACTAGCGGGAGGCTCCTCCTACAATGAGCAGTTCTTC.

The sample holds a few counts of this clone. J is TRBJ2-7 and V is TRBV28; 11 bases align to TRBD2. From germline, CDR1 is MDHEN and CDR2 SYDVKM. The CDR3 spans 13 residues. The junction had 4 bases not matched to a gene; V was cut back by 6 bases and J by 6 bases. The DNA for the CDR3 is TGTGCCAGCAGCCTAACTAGCGGGAGCGAGCAGTACTTC. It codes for CASSLTSGSEQYF.

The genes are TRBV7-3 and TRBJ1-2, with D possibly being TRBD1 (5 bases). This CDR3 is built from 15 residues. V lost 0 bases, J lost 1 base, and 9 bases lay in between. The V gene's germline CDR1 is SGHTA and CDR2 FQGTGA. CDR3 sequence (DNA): TGTGCCAGCAGCTTAACCAGGGCGCATAACTATGGCTACACCTTC. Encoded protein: CASSLTRAHNYGYTF.

CDR3 amino acids: CASSIVAGQYYNEQFF. The CDR3 DNA reads TGTGCCAGTAGTATAGTAGCGGGACAGTACTACAATGAGCAGTTCTTC. The genes are TRBV19 and TRBJ2-1, with D tentatively TRBD2 (8 bases). The ends were cut back, 1 base at V and 3 bases at J, with 13 bases in the middle. The CDR3 is 16 amino acids. Germline V gene lookup returns CDR1 LNHDA and CDR2 SQIVND (reference sequence).